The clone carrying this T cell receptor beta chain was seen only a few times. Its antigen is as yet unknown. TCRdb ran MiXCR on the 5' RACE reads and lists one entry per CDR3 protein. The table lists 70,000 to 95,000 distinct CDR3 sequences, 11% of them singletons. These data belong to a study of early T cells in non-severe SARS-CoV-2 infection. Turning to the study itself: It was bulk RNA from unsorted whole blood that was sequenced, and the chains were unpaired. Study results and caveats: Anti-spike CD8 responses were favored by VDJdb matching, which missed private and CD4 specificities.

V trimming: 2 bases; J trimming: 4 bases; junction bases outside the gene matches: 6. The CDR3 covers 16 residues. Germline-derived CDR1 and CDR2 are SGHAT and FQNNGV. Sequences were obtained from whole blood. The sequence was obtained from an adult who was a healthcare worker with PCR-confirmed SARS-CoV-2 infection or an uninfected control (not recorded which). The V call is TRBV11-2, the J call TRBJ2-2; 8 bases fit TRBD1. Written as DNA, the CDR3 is TGTGCCAGCAGCTTAAAGAGGACAGGGAGCACCGGGGAGCTGTTTTTT. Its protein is CASSLKRTGSTGELFF.